The 2 T cell receptor beta chains reported below all come from one sample, sequenced in a study of control samples from healthy donors and cancer patients. TCRdb's copy holds only in-frame clones and misses some; the assay was immunoSEQ multiplex PCR. The top ten clones hold 27% of a sample with about 22,000 clones, 65% to 90% of them seen once. What was sequenced was PBMCs. Receptors originate from a man aged 60-69 years with head and neck cancer.

The chain joins TRBV12-5 to TRBJ2-5; TRBD1 aligns across 7 bases. Trimming cost V 0 bases and J 4 bases; bases outside gene matches: 5. Germline V gives CDR1 LGHNT, CDR2 FRNRAP. The CDR3 consists of 15 residues. CDR3 amino acids: CASGLVLGGGETQYF. The CDR3 bases are TGTGCTAGTGGTTTGGTACTAGGGGGCGGAGAGACCCAGTACTTC.

The DNA of the CDR3 is TGTGCCAGCAGTTTAAAATTAGGCGGGAACGAGCAGTTCTTC. Translation gives CASSLKLGGNEQFF. The chain uses TRBV28 and TRBJ2-1, with D maybe TRBD2 (6 bases). Germline values: CDR1 MDHEN, CDR2 SYDVKM. The CDR3 is 14 residues long. V dropped 2 bases and J dropped 10 bases, with 15 bases sitting between them.